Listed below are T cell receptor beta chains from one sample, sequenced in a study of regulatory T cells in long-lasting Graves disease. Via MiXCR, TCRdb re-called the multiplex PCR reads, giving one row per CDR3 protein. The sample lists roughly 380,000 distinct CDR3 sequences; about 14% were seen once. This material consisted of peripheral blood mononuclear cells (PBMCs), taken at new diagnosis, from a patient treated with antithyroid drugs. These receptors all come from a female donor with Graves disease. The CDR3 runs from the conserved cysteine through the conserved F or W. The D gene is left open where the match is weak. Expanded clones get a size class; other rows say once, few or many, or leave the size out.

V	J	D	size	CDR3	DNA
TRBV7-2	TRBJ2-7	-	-	CASSTNTWEQYF	TGTGCCAGCAGCACAAACACCTGGGAGCAGTACTTC
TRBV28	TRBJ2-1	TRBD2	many	CASSPGTSSHEQFF	TGTGCCAGCAGTCCCGGGACTAGCTCCCATGAGCAGTTCTTC
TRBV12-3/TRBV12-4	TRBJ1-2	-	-	CASSPLQGWGYTF	TGTGCCAGCAGTCCATTACAGGGTTGGGGCTACACCTTC
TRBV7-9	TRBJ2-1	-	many	CASSLSVTGSYNEQFF	TGTGCCAGCAGTTTATCAGTAACGGGATCCTACAATGAGCAGTTCTTC
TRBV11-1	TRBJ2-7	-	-	CASSLVHNYEQYF	TGTGCCAGCAGCCTAGTCCACAACTACGAGCAGTACTTC
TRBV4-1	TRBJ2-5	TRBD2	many	CASSQDPSGGQKTQYF	TGCGCCAGCAGCCAAGATCCTAGCGGGGGGCAAAAGACCCAGTACTTC
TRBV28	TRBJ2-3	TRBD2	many	CASSSSLAGEVTTDTQYF	TGTGCCAGCAGTTCCTCACTAGCGGGAGAGGTAACCACAGATACGCAGTATTTT
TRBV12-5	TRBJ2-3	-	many	CASGLVSVTDTQYF	TGTGCTAGTGGTTTGGTTAGTGTCACAGATACGCAGTATTTT
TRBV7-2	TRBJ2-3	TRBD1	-	CACSGDGTGRSDTQYF	TGTGCCTGCTCTGGGGACGGGACAGGGCGATCGGATACGCAGTATTTT
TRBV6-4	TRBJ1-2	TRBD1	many	CASSDLPDRGGGYTF	TGTGCCAGCAGTGACCTTCCCGACAGGGGCGGCGGCTACACCTTC
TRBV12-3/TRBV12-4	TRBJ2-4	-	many	CASSGTGGKNIQYF	TGTGCCAGCAGCGGGACGGGCGGCAAAAACATTCAGTACTTC
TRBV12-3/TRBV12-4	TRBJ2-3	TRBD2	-	CASSQSSGDTQYF	TGTGCCAGCAGTCAATCTAGCGGAGATACGCAGTATTTT
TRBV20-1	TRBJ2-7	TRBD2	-	CSAVLAGGTGEQYF	TGCAGTGCTGTTCTAGCGGGGGGGACGGGAGAGCAGTACTTC
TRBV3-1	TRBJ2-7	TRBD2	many	CASSHPLGTSGNYEQYF	TGTGCCAGCAGCCATCCTCTAGGGACTAGTGGGAACTACGAGCAGTACTTC
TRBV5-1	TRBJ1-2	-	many	CASSASGDYGYTF	TGCGCCAGCAGCGCCTCAGGGGACTATGGCTACACCTTC
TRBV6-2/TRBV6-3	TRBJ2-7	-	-	CASSLVRGSTYEQYF	TGTGCCAGCAGTTTGGTGCGAGGATCCACCTACGAGCAGTACTTC
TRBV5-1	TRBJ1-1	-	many	CASSSSDRRTEAFF	TGTGCCAGCAGCTCCTCCGACAGGCGCACTGAAGCTTTCTTT
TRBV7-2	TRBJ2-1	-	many	CASSPHRQRVYNEQFF	TGTGCCAGCAGCCCCCACAGGCAGCGGGTCTACAATGAGCAGTTCTTC
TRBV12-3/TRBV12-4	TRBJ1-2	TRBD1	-	CASSRPGTGYYGYTF	TGTGCCAGCAGTCGTCCCGGGACAGGGTACTATGGCTACACCTTC
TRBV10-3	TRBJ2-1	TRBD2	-	CAISLTTSKSYNEQFF	TGTGCCATCAGTTTGACGACTAGCAAGTCCTACAATGAGCAGTTCTTC
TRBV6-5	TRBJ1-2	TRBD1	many	CASSYRDRVGGNGYTF	TGTGCCAGCAGTTACAGAGACAGGGTAGGGGGGAATGGCTACACCTTC
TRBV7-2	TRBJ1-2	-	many	CASSLWDAYGYTF	TGTGCCAGCAGCTTGTGGGACGCGTATGGCTACACCTTC
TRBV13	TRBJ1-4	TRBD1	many	CASSLQGAHEKLFF	TGTGCCAGCAGCCTACAGGGGGCTCATGAAAAACTGTTTTTT
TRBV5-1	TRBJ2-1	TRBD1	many	CASSLERQGLDEQFF	TGCGCCAGCAGCTTGGAGCGACAGGGGTTGGATGAGCAGTTCTTC
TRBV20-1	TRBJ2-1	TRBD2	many	CSVQEGLAGTNEQFF	TGCAGTGTACAGGAGGGACTAGCGGGGACCAATGAGCAGTTCTTC
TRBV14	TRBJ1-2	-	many	CASSYNRVGYTF	TGTGCCAGCAGCTACAACAGGGTTGGCTACACCTTC
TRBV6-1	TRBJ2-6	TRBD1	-	CASSGRDRGRRSGANVLTF	TGTGCCAGCAGTGGACGGGACAGGGGGCGAAGGTCTGGGGCCAACGTCCTGACTTTC
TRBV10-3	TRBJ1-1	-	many	CAISESRPGTEAFF	TGTGCCATCAGTGAGTCGAGGCCCGGGACTGAAGCTTTCTTT
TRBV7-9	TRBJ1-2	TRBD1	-	CASSAAYRGLDYGYTF	TGTGCCAGCAGCGCCGCATACAGGGGGCTGGACTATGGCTACACCTTC